This is a list of T cell receptor beta chains from one sample in a study of T-cell memory formation after mild COVID-19. TCRdb analysed the 5' RACE reads with MiXCR anew, one entry per CDR3 protein. The data contain roughly 510,000 distinct CDR3 sequences, 17% of them singletons. Sequenced input: PBMCs or a T cell subset sorted from them (not recorded which). The receptors were sampled from an adult woman who had mild COVID-19 (a few samples of this study predate the infection). Cell type and time point are not known. The CDR3 runs from the conserved cysteine through the conserved F or W. D genes are given only for firm matches. Expanded clones are given a class, and other clones once, few, many or no size at all.

DNA | CDR3 | V | D | size | J
TGTGCCAGCAGCCCCCGGGACTACCAAGAGACCCAGTACTTC | CASSPRDYQETQYF | TRBV3-1 | . | many | TRBJ2-5
TGTGCCAGCAGCCAAGAAACCTTAGGCGGGCGGGAGGGGGATGAGCAGTTCTTC | CASSQETLGGREGDEQFF | TRBV3-1 | TRBD2 | . | TRBJ2-1
TGTGCCAGCTCACCACGAAGGGGGGGATATGGCTACACCTTC | CASSPRRGGYGYTF | TRBV18 | . | . | TRBJ1-2
TGTGCCAGCAGCCAAGCCACTGTGGGCTTCTATGGCTACACCTTC | CASSQATVGFYGYTF | TRBV3-1 | . | few | TRBJ1-2
TGTGCCAGCAACTTAGGGGTCACGGGTTTTACCTACAATGAGCAGTTCTTC | CASNLGVTGFTYNEQFF | TRBV7-9 | . | . | TRBJ2-1
TGTGCCAGCAGCCCTGTGGGGGCAGGACAGCCCCAGCATTTT | CASSPVGAGQPQHF | TRBV9 | . | . | TRBJ1-5
TGTGCCAGTAGTACGAGGAGACAGGGGATCGCTGAAGCTTTCTTT | CASSTRRQGIAEAFF | TRBV19 | TRBD1 | . | TRBJ1-1
TGCAGTGCTAGTGGGGACCCGGACACCGGGGAGCTGTCTTTT | CSASGDPDTGELSF | TRBV20-1 | . | . | TRBJ2-2
TGTGCCAGCAGCTTAGAGCCAGGGAATATGGGTGGCTACACCTTC | CASSLEPGNMGGYTF | TRBV7-2 | . | . | TRBJ1-2
TGTGCCAGCAGACGCCCTAGGGGGCGGGGGGCCCACAATGAGCAGTTCTTC | CASRRPRGRGAHNEQFF | TRBV6-2/TRBV6-3 | . | few | TRBJ2-1
TGTGCCAGCAGCTTCTATGGGACAGAAAAAAACATTCAGTACTTC | CASSFYGTEKNIQYF | TRBV7-2 | TRBD1 | . | TRBJ2-4
TGTGCCAGCAGTTACGAGAGCGGGCTCTCTGGAAACACCATATATTTT | CASSYESGLSGNTIYF | TRBV6-5 | . | . | TRBJ1-3
TGTGCCAGCAGCCAAGCCCAGGGGCTGGCCGAGCAGTACTTC | CASSQAQGLAEQYF | TRBV4-2 | . | few | TRBJ2-7
TGTGCCAGCAGCCCCCATAAGAATGAGCAGTTCTTC | CASSPHKNEQFF | TRBV13 | . | once | TRBJ2-1
TGTGCCACCAGCACTGGTAGGGAGACCGGGGAGCTGTTTTTT | CATSTGRETGELFF | TRBV15 | . | . | TRBJ2-2
TGCGCCAGCAGCCAAACAGGGGCCAATCAGCCCCAGCATTTT | CASSQTGANQPQHF | TRBV4-1 | TRBD1 | . | TRBJ1-5
TGTGCCAGCAGCCAAGCGTACCGGATGTTGGTAGCGACACAAGAGACCCAGTACTTC | CASSQAYRMLVATQETQYF | TRBV3-1 | . | . | TRBJ2-5
TGTGCCAGCTCACCACGGACACAGTTTGAATGGGGCAATGAGCAGTTCTTC | CASSPRTQFEWGNEQFF | TRBV18 | . | . | TRBJ2-1
TGTGCCAGCAGCCAAGTAGCGGGGGGCCAAGCCTACGAGCAGTACTTC | CASSQVAGGQAYEQYF | TRBV3-1 | TRBD2 | few | TRBJ2-7
TGTGCCAGCAGTCCCGGGACTACGGGCGTGGATACGCAGTATTTT | CASSPGTTGVDTQYF | TRBV14 | TRBD2 | few | TRBJ2-3
TGTGCCACCAGTGATACCCGAGGGCACCAAGAGACCCAGTACTTC | CATSDTRGHQETQYF | TRBV24-1 | . | few | TRBJ2-5
TGTGCCAGCAGTGAAAGTCAGGGAGTATGGAACACCGGGGAGCTGTTTTTT | CASSESQGVWNTGELFF | TRBV6-1 | . | . | TRBJ2-2
TGTGCCAGCAGCTTAGAGGTGGGGGGGGTGAATGAGCAGTTCTTC | CASSLEVGGVNEQFF | TRBV11-2 | TRBD2 | . | TRBJ2-1
TGTGCCAGCAGCCGTGTTAGCGGAGCCTACAATGAGCAGTTCTTC | CASSRVSGAYNEQFF | TRBV7-9 | . | . | TRBJ2-1
TGTGCCAGCAGTCAATGGGGGCGGGATGGCTACACCTTC | CASSQWGRDGYTF | TRBV12-3/TRBV12-4 | . | few | TRBJ1-2